This note documents a single T cell receptor (beta chain) sequence. The length of the CDR3 is 18 residues. Germline values: CDR1 MDHEN, CDR2 SYDVKM. V dropped 3 bases and J dropped 4; count of bases not matched to a gene: 12. These data are taken from a study of pediatric ulcerative colitis. Here immunoSEQ multiplex PCR was the method, and the copy in TCRdb shows in-frame clones only, minus some. The data contain about 14,000 clones, 85% to 90% of them singletons. The TCR comes from a boy younger than 18 with moderate ulcerative colitis. The sequenced sample consisted of blood. The genes are TRBV28 and TRBJ2-1; TRBD2 agrees at 10 bases. CDR3 amino acids: CASSLGTDSGGGYNEQFF. The CDR3 DNA reads TGTGCCAGCAGTTTGGGGACAGACAGCGGGGGGGGATACAATGAGCAGTTCTTC.